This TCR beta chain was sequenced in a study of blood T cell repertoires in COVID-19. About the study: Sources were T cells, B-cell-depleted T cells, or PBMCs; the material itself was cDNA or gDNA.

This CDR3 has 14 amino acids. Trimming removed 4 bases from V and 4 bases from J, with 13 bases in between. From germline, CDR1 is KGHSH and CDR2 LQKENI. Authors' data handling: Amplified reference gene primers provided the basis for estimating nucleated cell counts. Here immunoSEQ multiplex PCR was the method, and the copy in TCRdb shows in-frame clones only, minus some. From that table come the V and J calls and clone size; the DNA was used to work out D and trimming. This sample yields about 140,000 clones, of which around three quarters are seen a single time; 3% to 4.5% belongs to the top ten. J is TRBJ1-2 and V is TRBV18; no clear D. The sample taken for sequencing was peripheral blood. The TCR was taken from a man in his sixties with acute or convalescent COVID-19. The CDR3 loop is CASSLDRGAYGYTF. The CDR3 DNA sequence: TGTGCCAGCTCACTGGACCGGGGAGCCTATGGCTACACCTTC. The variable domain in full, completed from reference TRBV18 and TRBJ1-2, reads NAGVMQNPRHLVRRRGQEARLRCSPMKGHSHVYWYRQLPEEGLKFMVYLQKENIIDESGMPKERFSAEFPKEGPSILRIQQVVRGDSAAYFCASSLDRGAYGYTFGSGTRLTVV.